This T cell receptor (beta chain) was sequenced for a study of blood T cells in healthy people across ages (dated by TCRdb to the mid-2010s). About the study as a whole: In model experiments, template switching captured roughly one uniquely barcoded TCR beta cDNA molecule for every two T cells. Four age groups were formed from the donors: young (average approximately 15 years), middle-aged (roughly 38), aged (under 70) and long-lived (less than 85). To avoid experimental bias, donors of different ages were distributed randomly across sequencing lanes. Using deep sequencing normalized with unique cDNA molecular identifiers, the study measured how TCR beta repertoire diversity changes with age. Using the same blood draw, the study looked at two additional independent replicas of 1 million unique cDNA reads for two donors, one aged 18 to 30 and the other aged 80 or older.

The method was 5' RACE. The instrument given in TCRdb is Illumina HiSeq 2500. A second PCR of about 6 to 12 cycles was run with a J-beta primer mix and a sample-barcoded 5' primer. Each TCR beta cDNA molecule received a unique molecular identifier from a template-switch 5' adaptor carrying 12 random nucleotides. Each sample yielded at least 2.5 million CDR3-containing paired-end reads. All of the RNA was converted into first-strand cDNA using the Mint cDNA synthesis kit, with a TRBC-specific oligonucleotide serving as the primer. All cDNA was treated with uracil-DNA glycosylase and then went through a first 18-cycle PCR with the universal primers M1SS and BC2_uni_R. The paper's data handling went like this. For normalization, 1 million high-quality reads were randomly selected from each sample, with every read carrying a distinct molecular identifier. Reads with shared molecular identifiers were discarded instead of being binned into consensus sequences. MiTCR, run with a Q25 quality threshold and the strictest error-elimination algorithm, handled CDR3 identification, clonotype clustering and error correction. Lower-bound total TCR beta diversity was estimated with a nonparametric unseen species model using Euler transformation. TCRdb ran its own pipeline on the public reads, namely fastp trimming at Q25 and MiXCR clone calling, and kept in-frame beta chains. For every CDR3 protein sequence, its rows merge into one entry that carries the most common genes and DNA. Here the V and J calls rest on TCRdb's processing, not on the authors' analysis. For this sample there are fewer than 2,000,000 distinct CDR3 sequences; roughly 32% appear just once. In total, the top ten clones hold roughly 10% of the sample.

CDR1 and CDR2, looked up from the germline V gene, are MGHRA and YSYEKL. V loses 2 bases at its end and J loses 11 bases; junction bases beyond the gene matches: 23. The CDR3 sequence holds 19 residues, the cysteine and phenylalanine included. Of the read, only the CDR3 DNA is kept; its 57 bases are in frame from base 1. Donors were 30 to 45 systemically healthy Caucasian individuals from Russia aged roughly 6 to 90 years. Ten milliliters of peripheral blood were drawn from each donor into EDTA-treated Vacutainer tubes. PBMCs were isolated by Ficoll-Paque density-gradient centrifugation, with at least 7 million obtained per sample. Total RNA, at least 5 micrograms per sample, was extracted from PBMCs with Trizol reagent. Naive CD45RAhigh/CD27high T cell percentages were measured by flow cytometry on a PBMC aliquot from every donor. For this clonotype: There is no known antigen for this receptor. Qualities for individual bases were not recorded, and no much larger clone is one base off.

Broad study findings and their caveats: There was a strong correlation between observed TCR beta diversity and the percentage of naive T cells measured by flow cytometry. As age increased, observed TCR beta diversity per million T cells dropped in a roughly linear way, and a significant reduction was already evident by age 40. Because the CMV infection status of the donors was unknown, age-related changes in expanded clonotypes may potentially have been confounded. Compared with the aged group, the long-lived group had more naive CD4+ T cells, fewer expanded clones and increased TCR diversity, a pattern suggesting age selection. Estimates of total diversity based on one million sequenced T cells were considered lower bounds and underestimates. Bulk unsorted PBMC profiling prevented conclusive comparison of naive and antigen-experienced compartments.

Sequencing was performed on blood. The origin of this receptor is a woman between 25 and 40 years old in good health. Rearrangement joined TRBV4-1 to TRBJ2-5; 10 bases in between match TRBD2. The CDR3 corresponds to CASSQWVERAGGPVSEQYF. The sequenced DNA is TGCGCCAGCAGCCAATGGGTGGAACGAGCGGGAGGGCCGGTGTCTGAGCAGTACTTC.